This record covers a single TCR beta chain. Antigen specificity is unknown. This sample is part of a study of post-analysis software for immune sequencing data. Unique molecular identifiers featured in each of the TCR beta cDNA libraries. TCRdb reprocessed the PCR reads via MiXCR and lists one record per CDR3 protein. The data show 150,000 to 200,000 distinct CDR3 sequences, roughly 34% seen once. Study outcomes and limitations: Included in a set of about five TRBV segments more frequent in patients than controls were TRBV5-6, TRBV5-1 and TRBV20-1. Comparison with controls showed significantly lower normalized Chao1 diversity in multiple sclerosis patients.

Trimming took 5 bases from V and 2 from J, leaving 7 bases between them. CDR1 and CDR2 (germline): KGHDR, SFDVKD. The CDR3 sequence is 13 residues long. This clonotype was sampled from a girl under 18 with multiple sclerosis. This material consisted of blood, taken after autologous hematopoietic stem cell transplantation. V usage is TRBV24-1 and J usage is TRBJ2-3; D unclear. The CDR3: CATSGRPTDTQYF. The CDR3 nucleotides read TGTGCCACCAGTGGCCGGCCCACAGATACGCAGTATTTT.